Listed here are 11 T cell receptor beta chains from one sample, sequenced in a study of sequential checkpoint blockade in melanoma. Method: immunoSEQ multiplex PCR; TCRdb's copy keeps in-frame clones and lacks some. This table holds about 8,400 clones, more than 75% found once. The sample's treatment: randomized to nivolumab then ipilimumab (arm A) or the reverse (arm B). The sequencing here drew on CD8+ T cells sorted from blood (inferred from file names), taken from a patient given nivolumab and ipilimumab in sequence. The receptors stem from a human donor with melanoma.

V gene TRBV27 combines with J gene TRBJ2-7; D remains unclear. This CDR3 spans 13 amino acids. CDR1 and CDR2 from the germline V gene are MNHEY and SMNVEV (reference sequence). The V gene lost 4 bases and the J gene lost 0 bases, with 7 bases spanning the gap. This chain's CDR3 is CASSYSSSYEQYF. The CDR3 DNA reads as TGTGCCAGCAGTTATAGTAGCTCCTACGAGCAGTACTTC.

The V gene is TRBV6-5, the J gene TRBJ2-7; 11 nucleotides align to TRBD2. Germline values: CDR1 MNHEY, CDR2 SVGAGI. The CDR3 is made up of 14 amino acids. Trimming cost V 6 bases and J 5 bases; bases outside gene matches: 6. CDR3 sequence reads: CASSPTSGSHEQYF. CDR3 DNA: TGTGCCAGCAGCCCTACTAGCGGGAGTCACGAGCAGTACTTC.

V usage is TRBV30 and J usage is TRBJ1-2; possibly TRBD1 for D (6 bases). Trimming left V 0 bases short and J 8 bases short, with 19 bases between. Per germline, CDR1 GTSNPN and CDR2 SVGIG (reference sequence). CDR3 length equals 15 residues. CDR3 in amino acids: CAWSVRGRTVNGYTF. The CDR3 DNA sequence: TGTGCCTGGAGTGTACGGGGTCGGACAGTCAACGGCTACACCTTC.

Written as DNA, the CDR3 is TGCGCCAGCAGTGAGTGGGGGCTGAACGAGCAGTACGTC. It yields the protein CASSEWGLNEQYV. The chain carries TRBV10-2 and TRBJ2-7; the D gene is possibly TRBD1 (6 bases). CDR1 and CDR2 from the germline V gene are WSHSY and SAAADI. The CDR3 has 13 residues. V was clipped by 1 base and J by 5 bases, with 9 bases between them.

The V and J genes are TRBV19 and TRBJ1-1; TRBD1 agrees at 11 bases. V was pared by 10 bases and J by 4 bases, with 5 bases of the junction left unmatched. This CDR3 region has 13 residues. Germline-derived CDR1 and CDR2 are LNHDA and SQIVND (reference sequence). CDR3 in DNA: TGTGCCACGGGACAGGGGGGGGTCACTGAAGCTTTCTTT. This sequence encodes CATGQGGVTEAFF.

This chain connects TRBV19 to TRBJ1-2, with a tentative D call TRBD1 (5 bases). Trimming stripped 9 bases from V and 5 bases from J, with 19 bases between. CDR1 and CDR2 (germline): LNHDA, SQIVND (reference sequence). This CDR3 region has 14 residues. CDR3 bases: TGTGCCAGCCGGGGGGACGGCGAGAATTATGGCTACACCTTC. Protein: CASRGDGENYGYTF.

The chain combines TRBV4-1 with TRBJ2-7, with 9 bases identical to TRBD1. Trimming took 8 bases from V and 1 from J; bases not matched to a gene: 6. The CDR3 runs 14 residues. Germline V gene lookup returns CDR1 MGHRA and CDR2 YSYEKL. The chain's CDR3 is CASSGTGNSYEQYF. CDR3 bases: TGCGCCAGCTCCGGGACAGGGAATTCCTACGAGCAGTACTTC.

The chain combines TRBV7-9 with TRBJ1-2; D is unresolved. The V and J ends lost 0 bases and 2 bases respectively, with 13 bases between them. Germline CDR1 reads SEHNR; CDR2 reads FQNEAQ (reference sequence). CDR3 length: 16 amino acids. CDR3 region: CASSLAVSQANYGYTF. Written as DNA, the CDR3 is TGTGCCAGCAGCTTAGCTGTTAGTCAGGCCAACTATGGCTACACCTTC.

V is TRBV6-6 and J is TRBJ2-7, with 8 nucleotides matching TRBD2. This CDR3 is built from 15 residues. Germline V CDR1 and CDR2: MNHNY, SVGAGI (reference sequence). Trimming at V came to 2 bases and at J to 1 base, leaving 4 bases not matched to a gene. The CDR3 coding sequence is TGTGCCAGCAGTTACGGAGGGACTAGATCCTACGAGCAGTACTTC. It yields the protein CASSYGGTRSYEQYF.

The CDR3 bases are TGTGCCAGCAGTTCGTCCGCCGGGTATCACTATGGCTACACCTTC. Residues: CASSSSAGYHYGYTF. This chain links TRBV27 with TRBJ1-2; D remains unclear. Germline CDR1 and CDR2: MNHEY and SMNVEV (reference sequence). V lost 4 bases and J 3 bases, leaving 15 bases between the germline ends. The CDR3 is 15 residues long.

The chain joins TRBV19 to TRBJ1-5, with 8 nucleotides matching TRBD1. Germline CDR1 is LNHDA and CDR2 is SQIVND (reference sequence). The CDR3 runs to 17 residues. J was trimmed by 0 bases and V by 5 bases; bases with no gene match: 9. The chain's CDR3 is CASSLLTGAYSNQPQHF. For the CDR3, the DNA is TGTGCCAGTAGTTTACTGACAGGGGCTTATAGCAATCAGCCCCAGCATTTT.